The present TCR beta chain was sequenced within a study of identical twins. Study-wide points: Its conclusions, products of cross-sectional statistical analysis, did not come from following the same donors.

Per germline, CDR1 MNHEY and CDR2 SVGEGT. With 4 bases clipped from V and 4 bases from J, the junction kept 10 bases outside the gene matches. The CDR3 has 17 residues. This clonotype has a count of ten or more. Its antigen remains unknown. TCRdb passed the 5' RACE reads through MiXCR, listing each CDR3 protein once. The sample includes roughly 200,000 distinct CDR3 sequences, under 10% of them seen just once. Another study also made use of these data, one on yellow fever vaccine responses in identical twins.

What was sequenced was memory (CD45RO+) T cells sorted from blood. This receptor was identified in a woman in her late teens or twenties in good health. V gene TRBV6-2 or TRBV6-3 combines with J gene TRBJ2-3; the match to TRBD2 covers 11 bases. The CDR3 DNA sequence: TGTGCCAGCAGTTCCGCCCGGACTAGCGGGCCTCCAGATACGCAGTATTTT. It yields the protein CASSSARTSGPPDTQYF.